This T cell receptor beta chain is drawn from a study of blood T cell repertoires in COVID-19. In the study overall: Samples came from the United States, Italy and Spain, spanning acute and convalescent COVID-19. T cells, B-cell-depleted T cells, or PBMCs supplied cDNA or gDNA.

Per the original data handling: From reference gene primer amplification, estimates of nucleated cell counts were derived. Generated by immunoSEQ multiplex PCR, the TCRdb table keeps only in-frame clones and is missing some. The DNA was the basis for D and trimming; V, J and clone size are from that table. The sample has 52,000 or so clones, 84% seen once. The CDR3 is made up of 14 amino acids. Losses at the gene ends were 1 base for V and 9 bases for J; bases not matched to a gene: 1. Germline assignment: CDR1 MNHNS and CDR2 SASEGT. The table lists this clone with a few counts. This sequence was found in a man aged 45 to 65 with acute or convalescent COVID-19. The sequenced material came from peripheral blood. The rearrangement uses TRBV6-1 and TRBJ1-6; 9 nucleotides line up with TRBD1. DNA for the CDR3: TGTGCCAGCAGTGAAGGGACAGGGGTTTCACCCCTCCACTTT. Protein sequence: CASSEGTGVSPLHF.